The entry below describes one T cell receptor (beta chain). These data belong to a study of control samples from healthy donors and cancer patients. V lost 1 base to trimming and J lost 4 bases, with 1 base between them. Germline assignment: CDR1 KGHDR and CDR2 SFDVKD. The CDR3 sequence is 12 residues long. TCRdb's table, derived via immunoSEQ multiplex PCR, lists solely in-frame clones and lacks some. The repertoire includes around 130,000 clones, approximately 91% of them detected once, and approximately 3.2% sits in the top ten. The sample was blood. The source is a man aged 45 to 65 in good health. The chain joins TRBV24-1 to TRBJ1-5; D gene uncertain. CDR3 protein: CATSDLNQPQHF. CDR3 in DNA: TGTGCCACCAGTGATTTAAATCAGCCCCAGCATTTT.